Sequencing of this T cell receptor (beta chain) was carried out in a study of T cells after yellow fever vaccination. TCRdb passed the 5' RACE reads through MiXCR, listing each CDR3 protein once. The sample lists a few hundred thousand distinct CDR3 sequences; about 4% were seen once. This clonotype occurred a few times. V was clipped by 0 bases and J by 7 bases, with 5 bases between them. Germline V lookup: CDR1 SGDLS, CDR2 YYNGEE. The CDR3 has 12 amino acids. The sample in question was PBMCs, obtained 5 days after the yellow fever booster vaccination. V gene TRBV9 combines with J gene TRBJ2-1; no reliable D call. The source is a man aged 18 to 35 who received the YFV17D yellow fever vaccine. The CDR3 DNA is TGTGCCAGCAGCGTAGTTCAGAATGAGCAGTTCTTC. Its translation is CASSVVQNEQFF.